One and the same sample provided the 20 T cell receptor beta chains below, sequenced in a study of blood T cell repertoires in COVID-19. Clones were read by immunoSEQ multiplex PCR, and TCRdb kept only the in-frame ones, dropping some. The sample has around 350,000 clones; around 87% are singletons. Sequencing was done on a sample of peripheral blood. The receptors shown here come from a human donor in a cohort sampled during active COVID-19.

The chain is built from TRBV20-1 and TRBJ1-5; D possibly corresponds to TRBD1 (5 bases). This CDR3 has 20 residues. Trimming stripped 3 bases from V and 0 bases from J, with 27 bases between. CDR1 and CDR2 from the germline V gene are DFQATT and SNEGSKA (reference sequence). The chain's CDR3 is CSASSGLNVLMPHSNQPQHF. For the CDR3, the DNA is TGCAGTGCTAGTTCGGGACTTAATGTGTTAATGCCCCATAGCAATCAGCCCCAGCATTTT.

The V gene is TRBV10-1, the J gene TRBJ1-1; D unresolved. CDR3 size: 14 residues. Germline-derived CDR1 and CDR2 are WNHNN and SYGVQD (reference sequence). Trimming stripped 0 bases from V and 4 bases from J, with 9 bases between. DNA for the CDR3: TGCGCCAGCAGTGAGTCCTCGGGTTTCACTGAAGCTTTCTTT. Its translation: CASSESSGFTEAFF.

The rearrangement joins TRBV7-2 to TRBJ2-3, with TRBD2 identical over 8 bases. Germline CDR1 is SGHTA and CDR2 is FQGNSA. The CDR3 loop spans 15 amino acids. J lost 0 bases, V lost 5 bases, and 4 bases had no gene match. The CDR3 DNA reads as TGTGCCAGCAGCAAAGGACTAGCTAGCACAGATACGCAGTATTTT. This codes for CASSKGLASTDTQYF.

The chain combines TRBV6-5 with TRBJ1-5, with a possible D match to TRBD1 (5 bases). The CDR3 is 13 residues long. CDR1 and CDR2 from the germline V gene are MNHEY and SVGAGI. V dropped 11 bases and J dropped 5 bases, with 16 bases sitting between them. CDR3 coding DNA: TGTGCCTCCTCCGCAGGGATCTATCAGCCCCAGCATTTT. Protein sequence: CASSAGIYQPQHF.

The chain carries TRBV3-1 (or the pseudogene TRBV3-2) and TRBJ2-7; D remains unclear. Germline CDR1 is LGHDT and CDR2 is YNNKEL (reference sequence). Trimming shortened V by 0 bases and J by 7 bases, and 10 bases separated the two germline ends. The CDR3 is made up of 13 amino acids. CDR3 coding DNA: TGTGCCAGCAGCCAAGACGTTAGAGTAGAGCAGTACTTC. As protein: CASSQDVRVEQYF.

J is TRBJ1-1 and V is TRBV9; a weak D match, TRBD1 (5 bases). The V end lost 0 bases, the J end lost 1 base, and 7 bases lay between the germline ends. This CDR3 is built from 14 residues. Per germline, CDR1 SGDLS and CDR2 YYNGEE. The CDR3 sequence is CASSVEGWNTEAFF. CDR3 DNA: TGTGCCAGCAGCGTAGAGGGGTGGAACACTGAAGCTTTCTTT.

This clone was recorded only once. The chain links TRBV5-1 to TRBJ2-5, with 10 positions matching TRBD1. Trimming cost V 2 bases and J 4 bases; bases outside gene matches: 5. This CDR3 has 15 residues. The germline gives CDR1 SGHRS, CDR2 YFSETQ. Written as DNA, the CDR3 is TGCGCCAGCAGCTTAGGACAGGGGGGGATAGAGACCCAGTACTTC. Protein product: CASSLGQGGIETQYF.

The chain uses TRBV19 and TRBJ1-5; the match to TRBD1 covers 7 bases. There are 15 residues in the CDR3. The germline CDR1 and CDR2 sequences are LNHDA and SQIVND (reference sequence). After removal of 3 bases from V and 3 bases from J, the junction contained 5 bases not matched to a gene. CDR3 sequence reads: CASSIGTAYNQPQHF. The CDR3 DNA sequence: TGTGCCAGTAGTATTGGGACAGCCTACAATCAGCCCCAGCATTTT. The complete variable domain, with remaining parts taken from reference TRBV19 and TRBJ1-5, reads DGGITQSPKYLFRKEGQNVTLSCEQNLNHDAMYWYRQDPGQGLRLIYYSQIVNDFQKGDIAEGYSVSREKKESFPLTVTSAQKNPTAFYLCASSIGTAYNQPQHFGDGTRLSIL.

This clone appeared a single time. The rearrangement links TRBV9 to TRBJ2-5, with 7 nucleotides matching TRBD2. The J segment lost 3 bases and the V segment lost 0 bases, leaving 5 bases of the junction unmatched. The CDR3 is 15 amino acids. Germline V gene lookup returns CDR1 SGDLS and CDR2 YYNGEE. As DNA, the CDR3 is TGTGCCAGCAGCGTAGGGTGGCTAGCGGAAGAGACCCAGTACTTC. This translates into CASSVGWLAEETQYF.

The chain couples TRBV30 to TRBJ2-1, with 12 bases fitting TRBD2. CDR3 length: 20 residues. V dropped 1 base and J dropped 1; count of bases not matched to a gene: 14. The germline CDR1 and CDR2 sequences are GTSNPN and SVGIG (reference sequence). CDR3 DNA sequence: TGTGCCTGGAGTGCCTCCGGGACTAGCGGGCCTTGGGGGTCCTACAATGAGCAGTTCTTC. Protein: CAWSASGTSGPWGSYNEQFF.

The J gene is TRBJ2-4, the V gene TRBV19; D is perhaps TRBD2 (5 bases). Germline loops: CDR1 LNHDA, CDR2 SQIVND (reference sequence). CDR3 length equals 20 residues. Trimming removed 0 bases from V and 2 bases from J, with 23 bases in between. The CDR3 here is CASSIEGPEEMWESKNIQYF. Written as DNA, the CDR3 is TGTGCCAGTAGTATAGAAGGGCCCGAAGAAATGTGGGAGTCCAAAAACATTCAGTACTTC.

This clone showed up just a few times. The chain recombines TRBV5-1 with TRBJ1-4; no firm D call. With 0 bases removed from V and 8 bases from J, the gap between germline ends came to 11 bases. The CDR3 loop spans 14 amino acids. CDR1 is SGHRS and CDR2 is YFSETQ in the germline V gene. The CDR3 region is CASSLGQRNEKLFF. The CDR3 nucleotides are TGCGCCAGCAGCTTGGGCCAGAGGAACGAAAAACTGTTTTTT.

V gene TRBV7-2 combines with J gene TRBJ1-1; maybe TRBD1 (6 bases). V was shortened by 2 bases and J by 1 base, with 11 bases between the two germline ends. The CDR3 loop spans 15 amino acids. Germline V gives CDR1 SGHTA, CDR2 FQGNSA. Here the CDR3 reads CASSLWTEGNTEAFF. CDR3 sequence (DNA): TGTGCCAGCAGCTTATGGACAGAGGGGAACACTGAAGCTTTCTTT.

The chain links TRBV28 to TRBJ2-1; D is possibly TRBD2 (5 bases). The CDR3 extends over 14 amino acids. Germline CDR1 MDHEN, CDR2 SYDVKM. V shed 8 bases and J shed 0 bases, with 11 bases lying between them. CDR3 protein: CASLGESSYNEQFF. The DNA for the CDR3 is TGTGCCAGCCTCGGGGAGAGCTCCTACAATGAGCAGTTCTTC.

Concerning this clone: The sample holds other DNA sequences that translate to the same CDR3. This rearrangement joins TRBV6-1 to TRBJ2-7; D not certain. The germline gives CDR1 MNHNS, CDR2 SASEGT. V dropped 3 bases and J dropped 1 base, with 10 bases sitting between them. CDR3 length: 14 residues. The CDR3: CASSEGWSSYEQYF. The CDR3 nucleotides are TGTGCCAGCAGTGAGGGTTGGAGTTCCTACGAGCAGTACTTC.

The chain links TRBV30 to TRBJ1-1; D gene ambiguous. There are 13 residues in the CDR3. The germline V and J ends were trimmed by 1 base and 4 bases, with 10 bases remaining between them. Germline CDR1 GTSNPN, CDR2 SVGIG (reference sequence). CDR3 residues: CAWSDGTGTEAFF. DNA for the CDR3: TGTGCCTGGAGTGACGGAACGGGCACTGAAGCTTTCTTT.

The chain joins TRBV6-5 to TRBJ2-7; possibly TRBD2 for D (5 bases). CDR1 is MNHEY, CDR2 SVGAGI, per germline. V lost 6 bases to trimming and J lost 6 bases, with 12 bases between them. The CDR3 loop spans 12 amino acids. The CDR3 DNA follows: TGTGCCAGCAGCTGGGGTCGGGGCGAGCAGTACTTC. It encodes CASSWGRGEQYF.

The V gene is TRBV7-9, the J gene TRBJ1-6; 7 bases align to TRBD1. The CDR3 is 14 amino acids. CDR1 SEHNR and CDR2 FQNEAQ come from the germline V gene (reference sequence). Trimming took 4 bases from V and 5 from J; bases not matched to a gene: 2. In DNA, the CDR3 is TGTGCCAGCAGCTCTGGACAGGATAATTCACCCCTCCACTTT. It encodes CASSSGQDNSPLHF.

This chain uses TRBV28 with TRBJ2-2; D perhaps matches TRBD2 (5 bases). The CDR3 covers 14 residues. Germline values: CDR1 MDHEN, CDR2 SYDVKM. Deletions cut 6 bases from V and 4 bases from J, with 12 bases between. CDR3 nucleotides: TGTGCCAGCAGCTGGACTCTCCCCACCGGGGAGCTGTTTTTT. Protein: CASSWTLPTGELFF.

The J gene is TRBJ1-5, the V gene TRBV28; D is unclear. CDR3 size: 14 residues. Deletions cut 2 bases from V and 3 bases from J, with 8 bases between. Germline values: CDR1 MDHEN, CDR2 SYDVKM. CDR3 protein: CASSLTNFNQPQHF. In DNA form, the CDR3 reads TGTGCCAGCAGTTTAACCAACTTCAATCAGCCCCAGCATTTT.